The entry below describes one T cell receptor beta chain. The CDR3 is 16 amino acids. Germline V CDR1 and CDR2: MDHEN, SYDVKM. V lost 4 bases and J lost 4, with 19 bases in between. Measured with immunoSEQ multiplex PCR; TCRdb has only the in-frame clones, and not every one. Here the sample spans approximately 210,000 clones, roughly 90% being singletons. This sample is drawn from a study of blood T cell repertoires in COVID-19. The chain combines TRBV28 with TRBJ1-2; TRBD1 is a possible D gene (5 bases). The sample consisted of PBMCs or T cells enriched from blood (not recorded which). The source is a woman in her late teens or twenties who had recovered from COVID-19. The CDR3 is CASSSPSTDSSYGYTF. In DNA, the CDR3 is TGTGCCAGCAGTTCGCCATCAACTGACAGCTCCTATGGCTACACCTTC.